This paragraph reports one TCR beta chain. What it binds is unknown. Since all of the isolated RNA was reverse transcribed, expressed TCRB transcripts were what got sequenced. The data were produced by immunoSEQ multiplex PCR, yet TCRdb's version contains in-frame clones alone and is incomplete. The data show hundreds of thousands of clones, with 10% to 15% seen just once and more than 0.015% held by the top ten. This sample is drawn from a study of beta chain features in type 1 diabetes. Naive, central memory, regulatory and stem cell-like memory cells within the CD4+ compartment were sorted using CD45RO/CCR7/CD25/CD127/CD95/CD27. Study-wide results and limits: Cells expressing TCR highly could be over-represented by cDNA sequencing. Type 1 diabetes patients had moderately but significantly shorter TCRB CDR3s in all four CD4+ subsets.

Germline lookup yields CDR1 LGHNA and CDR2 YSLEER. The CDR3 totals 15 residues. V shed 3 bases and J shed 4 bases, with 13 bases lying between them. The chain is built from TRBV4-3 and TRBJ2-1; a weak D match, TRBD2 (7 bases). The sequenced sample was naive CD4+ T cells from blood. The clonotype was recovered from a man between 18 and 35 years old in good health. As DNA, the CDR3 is TGCGCCAGCAGCCAGGGTAGGGGGGGATACAATGAGCAGTTCTTC. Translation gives CASSQGRGGYNEQFF.